The 25 T cell receptor beta chains in this list originate from one sample, sequenced in a study of sequential checkpoint blockade in melanoma. TCRdb's copy holds only in-frame clones and misses some; the assay was immunoSEQ multiplex PCR. The table has about 12,000 clones, less than 75% seen once; the top ten hold about a quarter. Treatment noted: randomized to nivolumab then ipilimumab (arm A) or the reverse (arm B). The input for sequencing was CD8+ T cells sorted from blood (inferred from file names), taken from a patient given nivolumab and ipilimumab in sequence. These receptors all stem from a human donor with melanoma.

This clone was detected only once. This chain uses TRBV27 with TRBJ1-6; 9 positions agree with TRBD1. The CDR3 is 14 residues long. Looked up from germline, CDR1 is MNHEY and CDR2 is SMNVEV (reference sequence). V lost 6 bases and J lost 9; bases outside the gene matches: 6. Written as DNA, the CDR3 is TGTGCCAGCAGACAGGGGGCTGATGGTTCACCCCTCCACTTT. Translated, it gives CASRQGADGSPLHF.

The chain combines TRBV5-1 with TRBJ2-1, with D possibly TRBD2 on 5 matching bases. This CDR3 is 14 amino acids long. The germline V gene has CDR1 SGHRS and CDR2 YFSETQ. V lost 2 bases and J 2 bases, leaving 8 bases between the germline ends. The CDR3 sequence is CASSLGGPYNEQFF. CDR3 nucleotide sequence: TGCGCCAGCAGCTTAGGAGGCCCCTACAATGAGCAGTTCTTC.

The chain recombines TRBV7-4 with TRBJ2-5, with 7 bases that match TRBD1. The DNA end is more similar to TRBJ2-7, so the J call may be wrong. CDR1 and CDR2 from the germline V gene are SGHVT and SQSDAQ. CDR3 length equals 15 residues. Here the CDR3 DNA reads TGTGCCAGCAGCTTAGATGGCAGGGGGAAGGACGAGCAGTACTTC. The encoded protein is CASSLDGRGKDEQYF.

In its sample, this clone is medium-sized (0.01 to 0.1%). This rearrangement joins TRBV7-9 to TRBJ2-1, with D perhaps TRBD1 (5 bases). Trimming shortened V by 5 bases and J by 4 bases, and 21 bases separated the two germline ends. Germline CDR1 is SEHNR and CDR2 is FQNEAQ (reference sequence). The CDR3 loop spans 17 amino acids. The CDR3: CASSPPRGQGHYNEQFF. DNA for the CDR3: TGTGCCAGCAGCCCTCCTCGTGGGCAGGGCCATTACAATGAGCAGTTCTTC.

This rearrangement joins TRBV4-1 to TRBJ2-5; 7 bases line up with TRBD2. Matching the DNA end better, TRBJ2-7 makes the J call doubtful. Per the germline V gene, CDR1 is MGHRA and CDR2 is YSYEKL. CDR3 length equals 14 residues. The CDR3 spells CASSQAGLAYEQYF. CDR3 coding DNA: TGCGCCAGCAGCCAAGCCGGACTAGCCTACGAGCAGTACTTC.

The V gene is TRBV7-6, the J gene TRBJ2-2; tentative D call: TRBD2 (6 bases). Trimming removed 6 bases from V and 5 bases from J, with 19 bases in between. The CDR3 extends over 16 amino acids. CDR1 SGHVS and CDR2 FNYEAQ come from the germline V gene. The CDR3 DNA follows: TGTGCCAGCAGTTCTATGGGGGGAGGACTAACCGGGGAGCTGTTTTTT. Its protein product is CASSSMGGGLTGELFF.

The chain joins TRBV7-6 to TRBJ2-7, with 10 bases identical to TRBD2. CDR1 and CDR2 from the germline V gene are SGHVS and FNYEAQ. The CDR3 sequence is 17 residues long. The ends lost 1 base at V and 2 bases at J; junction bases unmatched: 8. The CDR3 here is CASSLEAGTSGAYEQYF. DNA for the CDR3: TGTGCCAGCAGCTTAGAAGCGGGCACTAGCGGGGCCTACGAGCAGTACTTC.

This sequence joins TRBV28 and TRBJ2-1, with 7 bases matching TRBD1. CDR3 length equals 14 residues. With V trimmed by 5 bases and J by 4 bases, 5 bases remained unmatched. Germline CDR1 is MDHEN and CDR2 is SYDVKM. CDR3 sequence: CASSETGLYNEQFF. In nucleotides, the CDR3 is TGTGCCAGCAGTGAGACAGGGCTTTACAATGAGCAGTTCTTC. Supplemented by reference TRBV28 and TRBJ2-1, the full variable domain reads DVKVTQSSRYLVKRTGEKVFLECVQDMDHENMFWYRQDPGLGLRLIYFSYDVKMKEKGDIPEGYSVSREKKERFSLILESASTNQTSMYLCASSETGLYNEQFFGPGTRLTVL.

The rearrangement uses TRBV19 and TRBJ2-7; 7 bases line up with TRBD1. Germline V gives CDR1 LNHDA, CDR2 SQIVND (reference sequence). Trimming cost V 6 bases and J 4 bases; bases outside gene matches: 12. The CDR3 totals 15 residues. The CDR3 bases are TGTGCCAGTAGCCCTCTACAGGGGATGGAGTACGAGCAGTACTTC. Protein: CASSPLQGMEYEQYF.

This clone has a single count. The rearrangement links TRBV28 to TRBJ1-2; D is possibly TRBD1 (6 bases). V lost 8 bases and J 5 bases, leaving 21 bases between the germline ends. The CDR3 sequence is 15 residues long. Germline lookup yields CDR1 MDHEN and CDR2 SYDVKM. CDR3 in amino acids: CASVTWGQVGYGYTF. CDR3 sequence (DNA): TGTGCCAGCGTCACATGGGGGCAAGTAGGGTATGGCTACACCTTC.

V and J are TRBV19 and TRBJ2-3; D perhaps matches TRBD2 (6 bases). The CDR3 length is 16 residues. Trimming cost V 6 bases and J 1 base, with 17 bases left between them. Germline CDR1 is LNHDA and CDR2 is SQIVND (reference sequence). The CDR3 sequence: CASRPSLAARTDTQYF. CDR3 nucleotides: TGTGCCAGTAGGCCTAGTTTAGCGGCGCGCACAGATACGCAGTATTTT. Full variable domain (outside the CDR3, taken from reference TRBV19 and TRBJ2-3): DGGITQSPKYLFRKEGQNVTLSCEQNLNHDAMYWYRQDPGQGLRLIYYSQIVNDFQKGDIAEGYSVSREKKESFPLTVTSAQKNPTAFYLCASRPSLAARTDTQYFGPGTRLTVL.

This clone has a handful of counts. This CDR3 reads CASRPGQGDNYGYTF. CDR3 nucleotides: TGTGCCAGCAGACCTGGACAGGGCGATAACTATGGCTACACCTTC. V gene TRBV11-3 combines with J gene TRBJ1-2; 8 bases match TRBD1. V trimming: 6 bases; J trimming: 1 base; junction bases outside the gene matches: 7. This CDR3 has 15 amino acids. Germline V gene data show CDR1 as SGHNT and CDR2 as YENEEA. The full variable domain, rest sourced from reference TRBV11-3 and TRBJ1-2, is EAGVVQSPRYKIIEKKQPVAFWCNPISGHNTLYWYLQNLGQGPELLIRYENEEAVDDSQLPKDRFSAERLKGVDSTLKIQPAELGDSAVYLCASRPGQGDNYGYTFGSGTRLTVV.

The V call is TRBV5-1, the J call TRBJ1-1; 9 bases agree with TRBD1. Germline-derived CDR1 and CDR2 are SGHRS and YFSETQ. There are 14 residues in the CDR3. V trimming: 1 base; J trimming: 4 bases; junction bases outside the gene matches: 2. CDR3 loop: CASSLWDRATEAFF. The CDR3 DNA is TGCGCCAGCAGCTTGTGGGACAGGGCCACTGAAGCTTTCTTT.

DNA for the CDR3: TGTGCCAGTAGAAGTAGGACAGGCCAGTCCTACAATGAGCAGTTCTTC. This gives the protein CASRSRTGQSYNEQFF. The rearrangement uses TRBV19 and TRBJ2-1; 7 bases are a match to TRBD1. The CDR3 loop spans 16 amino acids. V lost 6 bases to trimming and J lost 1 base; unmatched junction nucleotides: 9. Germline V gene data show CDR1 as LNHDA and CDR2 as SQIVND (reference sequence).

This clone has just a few counts. The chain links TRBV7-3 to TRBJ2-1, with TRBD1 matching over 7 bases. CDR3 length equals 17 residues. Germline V gene data show CDR1 as SGHTA and CDR2 as FQGTGA. After removal of 1 base from V and 4 bases from J, the junction contained 10 bases not matched to a gene. CDR3 in amino acids: CASSLNPGTEDYNEQFF. CDR3 bases: TGTGCCAGCAGCTTAAATCCCGGGACAGAGGATTACAATGAGCAGTTCTTC.

This chain uses TRBV7-9 with TRBJ2-5, with TRBD2 matching over 11 bases. The CDR3 has 16 residues. CDR1 SEHNR and CDR2 FQNEAQ come from the germline V gene (reference sequence). The V and J ends lost 7 bases and 1 base, in that order; junction bases with no gene match: 8. CDR3 in DNA: TGTGCCAGCAAACCACCTAGCGGGAGGTTCCAAGAGACCCAGTACTTC. Translation: CASKPPSGRFQETQYF. Supplemented by reference TRBV7-9 and TRBJ2-5, the full variable domain reads DTGVSQNPRHKITKRGQNVTFRCDPISEHNRLYWYRQTLGQGPEFLTYFQNEAQLEKSRLLSDRFSAERPKGSFSTLEIQRTEQGDSAMYLCASKPPSGRFQETQYFGPGTRLLVL.

The chain employs TRBV11-3 and TRBJ2-5; D is unresolved. The end of the DNA is better explained by TRBJ2-7, so the J call may be wrong. CDR3 length equals 14 residues. Germline lookup yields CDR1 SGHNT and CDR2 YENEEA. The CDR3 sequence is CASSLSLAPYEQYF. Here the CDR3 DNA reads TGTGCCAGCAGCTTGTCACTTGCTCCCTACGAGCAGTACTTC.

The CDR3 nucleotides read TGTGCCAGCAGTGAAGCCAGGGAGCAGTACTTC. It yields the protein CASSEAREQYF. The rearrangement links TRBV25-1 to TRBJ2-7, with D uncertain. With 2 bases removed from V and 7 bases from J, the gap between germline ends came to 6 bases. CDR3 length: 11 amino acids. Germline assignment: CDR1 MGHDK and CDR2 SYGVNS.

This chain joins TRBV27 and TRBJ2-7; 8 bases line up with TRBD1. The V gene end was trimmed by 4 bases and the J gene end by 2 bases; junction bases not matched to a gene: 7. From germline, CDR1 is MNHEY and CDR2 SMNVEV (reference sequence). The CDR3 contains 15 residues. CDR3 sequence: CASSYSTGVTYEQYF. CDR3 coding DNA: TGTGCCAGCAGTTATTCGACAGGGGTAACCTACGAGCAGTACTTC.

In this sample, this clone turned up once. The CDR3: CASSDTRGLLPSSYNEQFF. The CDR3 DNA reads TGTGCCAGCAGCGACACGCGGGGGTTACTTCCTAGCTCCTACAATGAGCAGTTCTTC. This chain connects TRBV7-9 to TRBJ2-1, with 7 positions matching TRBD2. The CDR3 spans 19 residues. V trimming: 5 bases; J trimming: 0 bases; junction bases outside the gene matches: 16. Germline CDR1 SEHNR, CDR2 FQNEAQ (reference sequence).

This clone has only a few counts. This chain joins TRBV2 and TRBJ1-2, with TRBD1 identical over 10 bases. Per germline, CDR1 SNHLY and CDR2 FYNNEI. Losses at the gene ends were 6 bases for V and 3 bases for J; bases not matched to a gene: 10. The CDR3 has 16 residues. The CDR3 protein is CASSEQWGTGDYGYTF. The CDR3 bases are TGTGCCAGCAGCGAACAATGGGGGACAGGGGACTATGGCTACACCTTC.

The rearrangement uses TRBV6-6 and TRBJ1-6, with D perhaps TRBD1 (6 bases). Looked up from germline, CDR1 is MNHNY and CDR2 is SVGAGI (reference sequence). Trimming took 4 bases from V and 5 from J, leaving 9 bases between them. The length of the CDR3 is 14 residues. The CDR3 is CASSSQGNNSPLHF. The CDR3 nucleotides read TGTGCCAGCAGTTCACAGGGTAATAATTCACCCCTCCACTTT.

The chain employs TRBV4-3 and TRBJ2-5, with 11 bases aligning to TRBD1. J gave up 1 base and V 6 bases, and 7 bases lay outside the gene matches. In germline, CDR1 is LGHNA, CDR2 YSLEER. The CDR3 covers 16 residues. The CDR3 region is CASSRTGGLIQETQYF. The CDR3 DNA reads as TGCGCCAGCAGTCGGACAGGGGGCTTGATCCAAGAGACCCAGTACTTC.

The chain employs TRBV7-7 and TRBJ2-1; TRBD1 agrees at 8 bases. The germline gives CDR1 SSHAT, CDR2 FNYEAQ (reference sequence). With V trimmed by 2 bases and J by 8 bases, 2 bases remained unmatched. The CDR3 has 13 residues. The CDR3 is CASSLIQGDEQFF. CDR3 coding DNA: TGTGCCAGCAGCTTAATACAGGGGGATGAGCAGTTCTTC.

The rearrangement links TRBV4-2 to TRBJ1-3; TRBD1 aligns across 8 bases. The CDR3 runs to 14 residues. CDR1 is LGHNA and CDR2 is YNFKEQ in the germline V gene. Trimming at V came to 1 base and at J to 5 bases, leaving 1 base not matched to a gene. The CDR3, as DNA: TGTGCCAGCAGCCAAGGGACAGGGAGAAACACCATATATTTT. Translating it yields CASSQGTGRNTIYF.